The present T cell receptor beta chain was sequenced within a study of blood T cell repertoires in COVID-19. After removal of 4 bases from V and 1 base from J, the junction contained 6 bases not matched to a gene. Germline CDR1 is SGHTA and CDR2 is FQGTGA. This CDR3 region has 15 residues. Original processing notes: It was from reference gene primer amplification that nucleated cell counts were estimated. Assay: immunoSEQ multiplex PCR; the TCRdb copy retains only in-frame clones and omits some. V, J and clone size derive from that table, while D and trimming were established from the DNA sequence. The data contain tens of thousands of clones, 70% to 80% of them singletons.

The chain has TRBV7-3 and TRBJ1-1; 7 nucleotides align to TRBD1. The source of this sequence is a human donor in a cohort sampled during active COVID-19. Sequencing input: peripheral blood. CDR3 bases: TGTGCCAGCAGCTCCCGACAGGGACCGAACACTGAAGCTTTCTTT. Its protein product is CASSSRQGPNTEAFF.